This TCR beta chain was found in a study of cytomegalovirus exposure and HLA in healthy donors. Primers: 60 Vbeta forward and 13 Jbeta reverse. Per the original methods: Later, 80 million or so unique TCR beta chains were counted in an analysis, and about 12 million of them were shared. TCRdb's table, derived via immunoSEQ multiplex PCR, lists solely in-frame clones and lacks some. V, J and clone size are those of that table, while D and trimming were read from the DNA. The table records roughly 110,000 clones, 82% of them present only once. As to this clone: As yet, its antigen is unknown.

Study conclusions and caveats: Later analysis suggested most CMV-associated TCR beta chains were HLA-restricted. An analysis that was carried out later associated 15,000 to 20,000 TCR beta sequences with HLA alleles at 0.05 false discovery rate.

J was trimmed by 10 bases and V by 0 bases; bases with no gene match: 6. Germline V gene lookup returns CDR1 MNHEY and CDR2 SVGAGI. This CDR3 has 15 amino acids. The sample was PBMCs. This chain joins TRBV6-5 and TRBJ1-6, with 7 bases identical to TRBD1. The sequence derives from a woman younger than 35 in good health and CMV-seronegative. The CDR3 protein is CASSYSTGLESPLHF. CDR3 sequence (DNA): TGTGCCAGCAGTTACTCGACAGGGTTGGAGTCACCCCTCCACTTT.